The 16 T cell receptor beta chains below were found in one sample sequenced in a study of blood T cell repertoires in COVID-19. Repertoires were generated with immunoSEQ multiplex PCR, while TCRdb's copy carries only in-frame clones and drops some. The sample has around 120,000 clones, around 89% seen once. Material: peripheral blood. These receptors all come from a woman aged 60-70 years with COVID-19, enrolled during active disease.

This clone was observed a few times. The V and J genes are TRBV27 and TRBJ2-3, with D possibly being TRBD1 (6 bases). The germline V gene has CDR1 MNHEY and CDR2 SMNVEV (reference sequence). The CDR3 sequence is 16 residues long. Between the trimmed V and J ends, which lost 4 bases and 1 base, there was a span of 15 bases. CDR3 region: CASSSQQGWGTDTQYF. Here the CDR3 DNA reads TGTGCCAGCAGTTCTCAACAGGGCTGGGGCACAGATACGCAGTATTTT.

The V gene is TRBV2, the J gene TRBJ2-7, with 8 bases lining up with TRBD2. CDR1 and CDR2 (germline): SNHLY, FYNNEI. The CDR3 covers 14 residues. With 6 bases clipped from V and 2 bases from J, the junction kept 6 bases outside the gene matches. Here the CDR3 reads CASRLAVPPYEQYF. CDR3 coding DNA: TGTGCCAGCAGACTAGCGGTCCCCCCCTACGAGCAGTACTTC.

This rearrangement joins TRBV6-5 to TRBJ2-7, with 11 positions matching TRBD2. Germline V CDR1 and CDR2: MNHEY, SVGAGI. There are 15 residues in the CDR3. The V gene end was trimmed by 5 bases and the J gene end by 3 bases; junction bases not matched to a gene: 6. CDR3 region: CASSKTSGVDYEQYF. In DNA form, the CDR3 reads TGTGCCAGCAGTAAGACTAGCGGGGTTGACTACGAGCAGTACTTC.

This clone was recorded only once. This CDR3 is CASSQDPPATNEKLFF. DNA of the CDR3: TGCGCCAGCAGCCAAGATCCTCCGGCAACTAATGAAAAACTGTTTTTT. The chain uses TRBV4-1 and TRBJ1-4; no clear D gene. Germline V gene sequence: CDR1 MGHRA, CDR2 YSYEKL. V was pared by 0 bases and J by 0 bases, with 8 bases between. This CDR3 spans 16 amino acids.

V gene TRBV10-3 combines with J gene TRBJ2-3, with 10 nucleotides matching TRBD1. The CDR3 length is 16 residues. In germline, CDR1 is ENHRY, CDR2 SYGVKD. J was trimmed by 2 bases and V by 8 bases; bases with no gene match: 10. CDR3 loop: CAISLGGTGVTDTQYF. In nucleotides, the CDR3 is TGTGCCATCTCTCTGGGCGGGACAGGGGTCACAGATACGCAGTATTTT.

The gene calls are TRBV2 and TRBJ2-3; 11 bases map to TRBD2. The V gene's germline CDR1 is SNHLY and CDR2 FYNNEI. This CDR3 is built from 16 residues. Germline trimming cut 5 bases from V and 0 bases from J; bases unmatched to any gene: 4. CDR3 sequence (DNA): TGTGCCAGCAGTCACCTAGCGGGGGGTAGCACAGATACGCAGTATTTT. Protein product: CASSHLAGGSTDTQYF.

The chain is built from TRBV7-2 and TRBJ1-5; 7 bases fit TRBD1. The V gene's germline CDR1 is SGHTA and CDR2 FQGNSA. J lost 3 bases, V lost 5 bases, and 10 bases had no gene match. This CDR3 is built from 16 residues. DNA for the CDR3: TGTGCCAGCAGCACCCAAGGGACAGCTCACAATCAGCCCCAGCATTTT. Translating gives CASSTQGTAHNQPQHF. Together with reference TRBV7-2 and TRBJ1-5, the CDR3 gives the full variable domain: GAGVSQSPSNKVTEKGKDVELRCDPISGHTALYWYRQSLGQGLEFLIYFQGNSAPDKSGLPSDRFSAERTGGSVSTLTIQRTQQEDSAVYLCASSTQGTAHNQPQHFGDGTRLSIL.

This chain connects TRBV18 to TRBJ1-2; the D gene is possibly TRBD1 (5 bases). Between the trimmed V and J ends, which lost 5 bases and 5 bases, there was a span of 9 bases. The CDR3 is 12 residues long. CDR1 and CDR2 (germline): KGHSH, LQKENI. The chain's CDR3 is CASSTDRYGYTF. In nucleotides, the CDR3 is TGTGCCAGCTCAACCGACAGATATGGCTACACCTTC.

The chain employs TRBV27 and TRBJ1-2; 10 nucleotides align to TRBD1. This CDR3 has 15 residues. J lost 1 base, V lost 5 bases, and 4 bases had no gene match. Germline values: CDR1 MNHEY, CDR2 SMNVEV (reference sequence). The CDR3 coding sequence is TGTGCCAGCAGTCGGGACAGGGGAGATAACTATGGCTACACCTTC. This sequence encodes CASSRDRGDNYGYTF.

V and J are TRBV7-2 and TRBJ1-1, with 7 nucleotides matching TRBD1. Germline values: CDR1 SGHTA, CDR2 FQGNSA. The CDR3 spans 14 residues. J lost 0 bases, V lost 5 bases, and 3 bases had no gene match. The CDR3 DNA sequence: TGTGCCAGCAGCACGACAGGGATGAACACTGAAGCTTTCTTT. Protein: CASSTTGMNTEAFF.

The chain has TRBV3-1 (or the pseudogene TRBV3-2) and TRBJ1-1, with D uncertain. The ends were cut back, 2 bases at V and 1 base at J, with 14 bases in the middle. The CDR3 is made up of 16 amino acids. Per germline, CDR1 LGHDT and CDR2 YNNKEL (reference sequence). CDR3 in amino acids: CASSQPLTRRNTEAFF. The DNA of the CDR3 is TGTGCCAGCAGCCAACCTCTTACCCGGAGGAACACTGAAGCTTTCTTT.

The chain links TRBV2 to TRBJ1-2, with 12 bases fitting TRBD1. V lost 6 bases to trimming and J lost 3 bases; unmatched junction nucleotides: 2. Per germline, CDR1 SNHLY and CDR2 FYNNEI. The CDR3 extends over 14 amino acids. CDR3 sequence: CASRGTGGDYGYTF. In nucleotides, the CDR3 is TGTGCCAGCAGGGGGACAGGGGGCGACTATGGCTACACCTTC.

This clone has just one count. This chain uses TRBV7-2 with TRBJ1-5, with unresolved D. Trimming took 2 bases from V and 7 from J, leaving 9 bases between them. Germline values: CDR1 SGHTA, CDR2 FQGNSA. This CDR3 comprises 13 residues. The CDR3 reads CASSLKGDQPQHF. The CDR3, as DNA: TGTGCCAGCAGCTTAAAGGGAGACCAGCCCCAGCATTTT. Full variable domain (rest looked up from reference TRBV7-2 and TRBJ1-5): GAGVSQSPSNKVTEKGKDVELRCDPISGHTALYWYRQSLGQGLEFLIYFQGNSAPDKSGLPSDRFSAERTGGSVSTLTIQRTQQEDSAVYLCASSLKGDQPQHFGDGTRLSIL.

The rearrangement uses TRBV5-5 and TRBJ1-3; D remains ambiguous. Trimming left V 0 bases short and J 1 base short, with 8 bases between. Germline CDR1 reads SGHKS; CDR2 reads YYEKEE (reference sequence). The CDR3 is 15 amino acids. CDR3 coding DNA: TGTGCCAGCAGCTTGGACAGACGATCTGGAAACACCATATATTTT. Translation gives CASSLDRRSGNTIYF.

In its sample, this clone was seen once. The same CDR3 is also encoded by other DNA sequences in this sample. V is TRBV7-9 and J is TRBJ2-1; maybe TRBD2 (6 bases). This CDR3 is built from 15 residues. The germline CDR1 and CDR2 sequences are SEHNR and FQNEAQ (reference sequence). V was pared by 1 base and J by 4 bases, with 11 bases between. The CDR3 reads CASSLGTGDYNEQFF. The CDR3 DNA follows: TGTGCCAGCAGCTTAGGTACGGGGGATTACAATGAGCAGTTCTTC.

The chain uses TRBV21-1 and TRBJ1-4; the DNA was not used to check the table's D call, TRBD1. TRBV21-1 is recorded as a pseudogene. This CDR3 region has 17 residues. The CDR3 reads CASSKGNTGGRAEKLFF. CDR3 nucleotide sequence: TGTGCCAGCAGCAAAGGGAACACAGGGGGCCGGGCTGAAAAACTGTTTTTT.